A selection of T cell receptor beta chains follows, all from one sample in a study of T-cell reconstitution after alpha-beta-depleted transplantation in children. MiXCR, applied by TCRdb to the PCR reads, yields one record per CDR3 protein. The data contain more than 500,000 distinct CDR3 sequences, roughly 11% of them seen just once; the ten biggest clones take up approximately 14%. Sequenced here: PBMCs, mostly from graft donor cells, sampled 180 days after TCRalphabeta/CD19-depleted stem cell transplant. The receptor set was obtained from a female patient aged 2-10 years who had a stem cell transplant for aplastic anemia, so the T cells may come from the graft donor. CDR3s include the opening cysteine and the closing phenylalanine or tryptophan. A D gene is named only where the DNA matches it firmly. The size entry is marked missing in some rows and otherwise reads once, few, many or a size class.

v_call	j_call	d_call	cdr3_length	clone_size	cdr3_nt	cdr3_aa
TRBV5-1	TRBJ1-1	TRBD1	14	many	TGCGCCAGCAGCTTAAGACAGGGGAGGACTGAAGCTTTCTTT	CASSLRQGRTEAFF
TRBV7-8	TRBJ1-1	.	15	.	TGTGCCAGCAGCTTAGATGCTTTTATGAACACTGAAGCTTTCTTT	CASSLDAFMNTEAFF
TRBV28	TRBJ2-7	TRBD2	16	few	TGTGCCAGCAGTTTATGGGCTAGCGGGAGTACCGACGAGCAGTACTTC	CASSLWASGSTDEQYF
TRBV28	TRBJ2-5	TRBD1	14	.	TGTGCCAGCAGTATCGGGACAGGGCAAGAGACCCAGTACTTC	CASSIGTGQETQYF
TRBV12-3/TRBV12-4	TRBJ1-5	.	14	few	TGTGCCAGCAGTTTGGGGCCCCAAGGGCAGCCCCAGCATTTT	CASSLGPQGQPQHF
TRBV15	TRBJ2-5	.	14	many	TGTGCCACCAGCAGAGGGAAGCAGGAGGAGACCCAGTACTTC	CATSRGKQEETQYF
TRBV25-1	TRBJ2-1	.	15	.	TGTGCCAGCAGTGAGGGGCAGGACCCGTACAATGAGCAGTTCTTC	CASSEGQDPYNEQFF
TRBV28	TRBJ1-5	.	15	.	TGTGCCAGCAGTTTCGAGAGCAGGTTCAATCAGCCCCAGCATTTT	CASSFESRFNQPQHF
TRBV4-3	TRBJ2-3	.	16	.	TGCGCCAGCAGCCAAGATTCTCGCGGGCTCACAGATACGCAGTATTTT	CASSQDSRGLTDTQYF
TRBV4-3	TRBJ2-7	.	14	.	TGCGCCAGCAGCCTCCAACAACTCTCCTACGAGCAGTACTTC	CASSLQQLSYEQYF
TRBV3-1	TRBJ1-1	.	13	few	TGTGCCAGCAGCCAAGGGGACAAGGGTGAAGCTTTCTTT	CASSQGDKGEAFF
TRBV6-4	TRBJ2-1	TRBD2	15	few	TGTGCCAGCAGCCATGGAGCGGGGGGGGTGGATGAGCAGTTCTTC	CASSHGAGGVDEQFF
TRBV29-1	TRBJ2-1	.	11	.	TGCAGCGTAGATACCTACAATGAGCAGTTCTTC	CSVDTYNEQFF
TRBV20-1	TRBJ1-1	.	14	few	TGCAGTGCTAGAGATTTACATTGGAACACTGAAGCTTTCTTT	CSARDLHWNTEAFF
TRBV27	TRBJ2-4	.	17	few	TGTGCCAGCAGTTTATATGGACACGTACTAGCCAAAAACATTCAGTACTTC	CASSLYGHVLAKNIQYF
TRBV27	TRBJ1-1	TRBD1	14	.	TGTGCCAGCAGTCCGACAGGGGGCGCGGGTGAAGCTTTCTTT	CASSPTGGAGEAFF
TRBV7-3	TRBJ1-2	.	14	few	TGTGCCAGCAGCATAATATCCCAGGGAGTTGGCTACACCTTC	CASSIISQGVGYTF
TRBV12-3/TRBV12-4	TRBJ2-4	.	14	many	TGTGCCAGCAGCCCAGGACTAGCCAAAAACATTCAGTACTTC	CASSPGLAKNIQYF
TRBV28	TRBJ2-3	TRBD2	15	many	TGTGCCAGCAGTACTCCTAGCGGGGGCACAGATACGCAGTATTTT	CASSTPSGGTDTQYF
TRBV12-3/TRBV12-4	TRBJ1-5	.	14	.	TGTGCCAGCAGTCGGACAGCTAGCAATCAGCCCCAGCATTTT	CASSRTASNQPQHF
TRBV5-1	TRBJ1-1	.	15	many	TGCGCCAGCAGCTTGGGCCCAGTGGGATACACTGAAGCTTTCTTT	CASSLGPVGYTEAFF
TRBV27	TRBJ1-5	TRBD1	15	.	TGTGCCAGCAGGGGACAGACTTTTAGCAATCAGCCCCAGCATTTT	CASRGQTFSNQPQHF
TRBV20-1	TRBJ2-1	.	16	few	TGCAGTGCTAGAGACGTGCTAGCTTTCGAAATGGATGAGCAGTTCTTC	CSARDVLAFEMDEQFF
TRBV4-3	TRBJ2-3	.	15	few	TGCGCCAGCGCACAAGGAGCTAGTAGCACAGATACGCAGTATTTT	CASAQGASSTDTQYF
TRBV15	TRBJ2-3	TRBD2	17	.	TGTGCCACCAGCAGAGATCATAGCGGGGGGGTCACAGATACGCAGTATTTT	CATSRDHSGGVTDTQYF
TRBV28	TRBJ2-5	.	13	few	TGTGCCAGCAGTGCGCACAGCGAAGAGACCCAGTACTTC	CASSAHSEETQYF
TRBV29-1	TRBJ1-1	.	13	.	TGCAGCGCCAAACACGGGGGGAACACTGAAGCTTTCTTT	CSAKHGGNTEAFF
TRBV27	TRBJ1-4	TRBD1	14	.	TGTGCCAGCAGTTTTAACAGGGGGAATGTAAAACTGTTTTTT	CASSFNRGNVKLFF
TRBV28	TRBJ2-1	.	14	.	TGTGCCACCTCCGGGACACCCTCCTACAATGAGCAGTTCTTC	CATSGTPSYNEQFF
TRBV15	TRBJ1-1	.	15	.	TGTGCCACCAGCAGAGATTACGGATTATACACTGAAGCTTTCTTT	CATSRDYGLYTEAFF
TRBV6-2/TRBV6-3	TRBJ2-2	.	13	.	TGTGCCAGCATCCAAACCCCGGGCGGGGAGCTGTTTTTT	CASIQTPGGELFF
TRBV7-2	TRBJ2-7	.	14	few	TGTGCCAGCAGCTCCCAGGGCCATGCCTACGAGCAGTACTTC	CASSSQGHAYEQYF
TRBV4-3	TRBJ2-7	TRBD1	14	few	TGCGCCAGCAGCCAAGGACAGGGGTTCTACGAGCAGTACTTC	CASSQGQGFYEQYF
TRBV6-2/TRBV6-3	TRBJ2-1	.	15	few	TGTGCCAGCAGTTCGGGACGGCCACTATACAATGAGCAGTTCTTC	CASSSGRPLYNEQFF
TRBV18	TRBJ2-2	TRBD2	17	.	TGTGCCAGCTCACCAAGGCGGGAGAGGGAAAACACCGGGGAGCTGTTTTTT	CASSPRRERENTGELFF
TRBV9	TRBJ2-5	.	14	.	TGTGCCAGCAGCGTAGAACTAACCCAAGAGACCCAGTACTTC	CASSVELTQETQYF
TRBV3-1	TRBJ2-2	.	15	.	TGTGCCAGCAGCCAAGATCGGTGGAACACCGGGGAGCTGTTTTTT	CASSQDRWNTGELFF
TRBV29-1	TRBJ1-2	TRBD1	15	few	TGCAGCGCCATGATAGCCGGGACAGGGTTGTATGGCTACACCTTC	CSAMIAGTGLYGYTF
TRBV7-2	TRBJ1-2	TRBD1	17	.	TGTGCCAGCAGCTCCGGGACAGGGGTCGACTTCAACTATGGCTACACCTTC	CASSSGTGVDFNYGYTF
TRBV24-1	TRBJ2-1	TRBD2	14	many	TGTGCCACCGCTCACGCGGGAGAGTTCAATGAGCAGTTCTTC	CATAHAGEFNEQFF
TRBV12-3/TRBV12-4	TRBJ1-1	.	13	many	TGTGCCAGCAGTTTGGGGGCGGTGACTGAAGCTTTCTTT	CASSLGAVTEAFF
TRBV28	TRBJ1-5	.	16	few	TGTGCCAGCAGTCCCAGCGGTGACGGTAGCAATCAGCCCCAGCATTTT	CASSPSGDGSNQPQHF
TRBV5-1	TRBJ1-1	.	14	few	TGCGCCAGCAGCTTGGGGGGCGAAGGGACTGAAGCTTTCTTT	CASSLGGEGTEAFF
TRBV12-3/TRBV12-4	TRBJ1-3	.	15	once	TGTGCCAGCAGTTTATCGGCGGACTCTGGAAACACCATATATTTT	CASSLSADSGNTIYF
TRBV2	TRBJ1-2	.	11	few	TGTGCCACCATAAACATCCTATTACCCACCTTC	CATINILLPTF
TRBV5-1	TRBJ2-5	.	15	.	TGCGCCAGCAGCTTGGGGGCAGGGAAGGAAGAGACCCAGTACTTC	CASSLGAGKEETQYF
TRBV14	TRBJ2-7	.	18	few	TGTGCCAGCAGCCAAGATCAGGGGGGTAGCTCGAGCTCCTACGAGCAGTACTTC	CASSQDQGGSSSSYEQYF
TRBV6-2/TRBV6-3	TRBJ2-7	.	11	.	TGTGCCAGCAGCACCGGCCACGAGCAGTACTTC	CASSTGHEQYF